The T cell receptor (beta chain) under discussion was sequenced for a study of blood T cells in healthy people across ages. General observations from the study: While age rose, TCR beta diversity per million T cells dropped in a roughly linear way. CMV status of donors was not determined, possibly confounding expanded clonotype changes.

The authors drew about 9.9 milliliters of peripheral blood from each donor. Combining a sample-barcoded 5' primer with a J-beta primer mix, a second PCR ran for roughly 6 to 11 cycles. A template-switch adaptor with 12 random nucleotides tagged each cDNA molecule. TCRdb analysed the 5' RACE reads with MiXCR anew, one entry per CDR3 protein. Of under 800,000 distinct CDR3 sequences listed, approximately 21% are singletons. About this clonotype: Its antigen is unknown.

CDR3 length equals 16 residues. The germline gives CDR1 LNHDA, CDR2 SQIVND (reference sequence). After removal of 4 bases from V and 0 bases from J, the junction contained 6 bases not matched to a gene. The chain is built from TRBV19 and TRBJ1-3; 7 positions agree with TRBD1. Specimen: blood. This clonotype originated in a man between 65 and 85 years old in good health. In DNA, the CDR3 is TGTGCCAGTAGTACTCGGGACAGATCCTCTGGAAACACCATATATTTT. This gives the protein CASSTRDRSSGNTIYF.